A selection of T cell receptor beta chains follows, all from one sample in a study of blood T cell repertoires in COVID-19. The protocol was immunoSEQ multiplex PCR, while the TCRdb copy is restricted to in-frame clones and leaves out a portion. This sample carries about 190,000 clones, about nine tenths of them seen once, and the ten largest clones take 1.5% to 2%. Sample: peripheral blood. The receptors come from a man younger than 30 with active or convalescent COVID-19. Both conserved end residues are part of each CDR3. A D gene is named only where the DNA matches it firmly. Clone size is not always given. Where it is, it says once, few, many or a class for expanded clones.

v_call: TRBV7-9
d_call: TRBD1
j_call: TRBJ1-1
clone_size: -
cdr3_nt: TGTGCCAGCAGCCCCCGGACAGGGGAGACTGAAGCTTTCTTT
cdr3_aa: CASSPRTGETEAFF

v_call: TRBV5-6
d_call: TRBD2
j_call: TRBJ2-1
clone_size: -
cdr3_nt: TGTGCCAGCAGACGAGGACTAGCGGGGGGTAATGAGCAGTTCTTC
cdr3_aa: CASRRGLAGGNEQFF

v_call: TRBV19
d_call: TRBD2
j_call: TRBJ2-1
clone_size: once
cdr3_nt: TGTGCCAGTAGTCGTCACTTACTAGCGGGGGGTAGGTCCTACAATGAGCAGTTCTTC
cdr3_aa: CASSRHLLAGGRSYNEQFF

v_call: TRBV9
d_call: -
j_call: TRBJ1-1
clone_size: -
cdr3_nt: TGTGCCAGCAGCGTAGACCCAGGAATGAACACTGAAGCTTTCTTT
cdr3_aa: CASSVDPGMNTEAFF

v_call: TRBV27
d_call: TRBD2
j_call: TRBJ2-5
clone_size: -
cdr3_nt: TGTGCCAGCAGAATGGGACTAGCGGGAAACCTAGGGGAGACCCAGTACTTC
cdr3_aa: CASRMGLAGNLGETQYF

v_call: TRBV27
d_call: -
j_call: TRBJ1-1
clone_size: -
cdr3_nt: TGTGCCAGCAGTTTATTGGGGGGTAACACTGAAGCTTTCTTT
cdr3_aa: CASSLLGGNTEAFF

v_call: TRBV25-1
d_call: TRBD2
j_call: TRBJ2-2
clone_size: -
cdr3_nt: TGTGCCAGCAGAGGGACTAGCGGGAACACCGGGGAGCTGTTTTTT
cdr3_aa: CASRGTSGNTGELFF

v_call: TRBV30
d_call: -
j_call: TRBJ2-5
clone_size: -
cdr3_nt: TGTGCCTGGAGTGTGGTCGGGACCCAGTACTTC
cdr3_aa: CAWSVVGTQYF

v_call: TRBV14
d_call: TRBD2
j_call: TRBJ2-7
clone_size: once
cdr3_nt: TGTGCCAGCAGCGATAAACTAGCGGGAGCGTCCTACGAGCAGTACTTC
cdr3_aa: CASSDKLAGASYEQYF

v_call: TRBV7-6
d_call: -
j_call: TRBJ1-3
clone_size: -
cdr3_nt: TGTGCCAGCAGCTTACCGGGCGGACAGAGCTCTGGAAACACCATATATTTT
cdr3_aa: CASSLPGGQSSGNTIYF

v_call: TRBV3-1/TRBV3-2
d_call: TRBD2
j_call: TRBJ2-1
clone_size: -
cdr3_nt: TGTGCCAGCAGCCAAGTTTCGGCGGGGGCCTACAATGAGCAGTTCTTC
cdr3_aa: CASSQVSAGAYNEQFF

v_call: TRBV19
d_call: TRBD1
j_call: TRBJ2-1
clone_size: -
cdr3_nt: TGTGCCAGTAGTATTTTTAGGACAGGGGTCTACAATGAGCAGTTCTTC
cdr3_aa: CASSIFRTGVYNEQFF

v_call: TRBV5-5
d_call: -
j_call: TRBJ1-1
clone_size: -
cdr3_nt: TGTGCCAGCAGCACACAAACGGGTGGCACTGAAGCTTTCTTT
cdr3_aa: CASSTQTGGTEAFF

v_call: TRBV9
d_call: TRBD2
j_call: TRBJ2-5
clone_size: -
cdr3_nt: TGTGCCAGCAGCGTAGGGAGTCTAGCGGGAGGAAGGGAGACCCAGTACTTC
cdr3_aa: CASSVGSLAGGRETQYF

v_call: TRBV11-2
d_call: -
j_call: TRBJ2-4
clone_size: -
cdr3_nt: TGTGCCAGCAGCCCGCCAACGAGAAACATTCAGTACTTC
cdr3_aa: CASSPPTRNIQYF

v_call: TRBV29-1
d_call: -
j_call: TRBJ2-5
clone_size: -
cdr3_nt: TGCAGCGTGCGGCGAGCACCACAAGAGACCCAGTACTTC
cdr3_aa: CSVRRAPQETQYF